This T cell receptor beta chain appears in the sequencing data of a study of blood T cell repertoires in COVID-19 (dated by TCRdb to 2020 to 2021). Study-level background: Samples covering the acute and convalescent phases of COVID-19 were provided by collaborators in the United States, Italy and Spain. Samples came from the ongoing ImmuneRACE study (first 160 participants) plus 1,254 subjects from 6 global collaborators. Where available, HLA class I and class II types were obtained from metadata supplied by the sample provider rather than from assay-based typing. Sample metadata almost always included a de-identified subject ID, COVID-19 status, age in years and sex. The repertoires were released in a freely available public database intended as a resource for research on the immune response to SARS-CoV-2. Deeply sampled blood TCRbeta repertoires from subjects exposed to, actively infected with, or recovered from COVID-19 were included in the dataset. The material from the prospective study consisted of cDNA or gDNA derived from T cells, B-cell-depleted T cells, or PBMCs. Broad study findings and their caveats: The quantity of clinical and demographic metadata differed by source and by participant and was supplied without curation.

The collaborating institutions used their own protocols to collect whole blood in K2EDTA tubes. For TCRbeta analysis, collaborators shipped samples in one of three forms: frozen whole blood, isolated PBMCs, or DNA extracted from either of those sample types. The CDR3 starts with the cysteine, ends with the phenylalanine, and has 9 residues. CDR3 DNA is the only sequence kept; it has 27 bases, read in frame from the first base. Via the germline V gene (reference sequence), CDR1 is DFQATT and CDR2 SNEGSKA. With regard to this clone: Which antigen it targets is not known. Per-nucleotide qualities are absent, and no much larger clonotype sits a single base away.

TCRbeta CDR3 regions were amplified from genomic DNA by means of the immunoSEQ Assay, a bias-controlled multiplex PCR. In the source study's methods: The number of nucleated cells in each sample was estimated by amplification of reference gene primers within the assay. To quantify the absolute abundance of each unique TCRbeta CDR3 rearrangement, sequence reads were collapsed and filtered. Productive Simpson clonality was computed per sample as the square root of Simpson's diversity index over productive rearrangements. This is the immuneACCESS table as TCRdb keeps it, with only in-frame sequences that have V and J called. A part of the clones is gone; compared with another copy, unresolved V genes explain less than half, and the rest is unexplained. That table is the source of V, J and clone size, and D and trimming were worked out from the DNA. This sample comprises under 200,000 clones, 90% of them detected only once. The ten most abundant clones make up 0.5% to 0.65% of the sample.

This chain joins TRBV20-1 to TRBJ1-5, with the D gene too uncertain to name. The sample comprised peripheral blood. This sequence originates from a man aged 50 to 59 with acute or convalescent COVID-19. The CDR3: CSPSGPQHF. The bases read TGCAGCCCCTCGGGGCCCCAGCATTTT.